Following are 18 T cell receptor beta chains from one sample sequenced in a study of T cells in Graves' hyperthyroidism and ophthalmopathy. Amplified regions were TCR beta CDR3 sequences from RNA transcripts. TCR CDR3 regions were first amplified by RT-PCR with HTBI primers. TCRdb processed the multiplex PCR reads anew with MiXCR; each CDR3 protein has one entry. The sample lists over 450,000 distinct CDR3 sequences, over 13% seen once, with 15% to 20% in the top ten. The material sequenced was blood. All receptors come from a woman under 30 with Graves' hyperthyroidism.

This clonotype occurred many times. The chain joins TRBV18 to TRBJ2-5; D call uncertain. Deletions cut 8 bases from V and 1 base from J, with 5 bases between. CDR3 length: 11 residues. Germline-derived CDR1 and CDR2 are KGHSH and LQKENI. CDR3 in DNA: TGTGCCAGCAGTCCCCAAGAGACCCAGTACTTC. Translated: CASSPQETQYF.

This clonotype occurred many times. The rearrangement joins TRBV3-1 to TRBJ2-1, with D unresolved. V was shortened by 0 bases and J by 8 bases, with 5 bases between the two germline ends. The CDR3 extends over 12 amino acids. Germline lookup yields CDR1 LGHDT and CDR2 YNNKEL (reference sequence). The CDR3: CASSQEMDEQFF. CDR3 DNA: TGTGCCAGCAGCCAAGAGATGGATGAGCAGTTCTTC.

Ten or more counts support this clonotype. V gene TRBV27 combines with J gene TRBJ2-3, with TRBD2 matching 9 bases. The CDR3 has 15 amino acids. Trimming took 5 bases from V and 3 from J; bases not matched to a gene: 6. Germline CDR1 reads MNHEY; CDR2 reads SMNVEV (reference sequence). CDR3 amino acids: CASSTGAGGTDTQYF. CDR3 sequence (DNA): TGTGCCAGCAGTACAGGGGCGGGAGGGACAGATACGCAGTATTTT.

This clonotype has at least ten counts. The CDR3 coding sequence is TGTGCCAGCAGTGAAGTTGGGCTAGCGGCCTACAATGAGCAGTTCTTC. The encoded protein is CASSEVGLAAYNEQFF. V gene TRBV2 combines with J gene TRBJ2-1; 7 nucleotides agree with TRBD2. The V segment lost 1 base and the J segment 2 bases; nucleotides outside the gene matches: 5. The CDR3 runs to 16 residues. The germline V gene encodes CDR1 SNHLY and CDR2 FYNNEI.

This sequence joins TRBV30 and TRBJ1-5; 7 bases fit TRBD1. Trimming cost V 2 bases and J 12 bases; bases outside gene matches: 10. The CDR3 has 13 amino acids. CDR1 and CDR2 from the germline V gene are GTSNPN and SVGIG (reference sequence). Here the CDR3 reads CAWSIADRDRQHF. CDR3 DNA sequence: TGTGCCTGGAGTATCGCTGACAGGGACCGCCAGCATTTT.

This clonotype was recorded many times. The V and J genes are TRBV4-1 and TRBJ2-7; D perhaps matches TRBD2 (6 bases). CDR1 is MGHRA, CDR2 YSYEKL, per germline. This CDR3 is built from 14 residues. V was cut by 3 bases and J by 1 base, with 10 bases left in between. The CDR3 here is CASSQEGRSYEQYV. The CDR3 nucleotides are TGCGCCAGCAGCCAGGAGGGGAGATCCTACGAGCAGTACGTC.

The V and J genes are TRBV7-2 and TRBJ2-1, with TRBD2 matching 13 bases. CDR1 is SGHTA, CDR2 FQGNSA, per germline. V was clipped by 9 bases and J by 2 bases; unmatched bases: 7. The CDR3 has 16 amino acids. CDR3 nucleotide sequence: TGTGCCAGTCGGACTAGCGGGAGTACGACCTACAATGAGCAGTTCTTC. Translating it yields CASRTSGSTTYNEQFF. Full variable domain (missing parts from reference TRBV7-2 and TRBJ2-1): GAGVSQSPSNKVTEKGKDVELRCDPISGHTALYWYRQSLGQGLEFLIYFQGNSAPDKSGLPSDRFSAERTGGSVSTLTIQRTQQEDSAVYLCASRTSGSTTYNEQFFGPGTRLTVL.

The sample holds many counts of this clonotype. This chain uses TRBV28 with TRBJ1-2; 9 positions match TRBD1. V trimming: 6 bases; J trimming: 4 bases; junction bases outside the gene matches: 12. This CDR3 contains 16 residues. Germline V gene lookup returns CDR1 MDHEN and CDR2 SYDVKM. The CDR3 reads CASSQPRDREAYGYTF. The CDR3 DNA sequence: TGTGCCAGCAGCCAACCCCGGGACAGGGAGGCCTATGGCTACACCTTC.

This clonotype was seen ten or more times. A read error may account for a junction end that differs from germline. The chain carries TRBV12-3 or TRBV12-4 and TRBJ2-3; D is possibly TRBD1 (5 bases). The CDR3 runs 14 residues. The CDR3, as DNA: TGTGCCAGCAGTTTAACGCAGGGATCAGATGCGCAGTATTTT. Its translation: CASSLTQGSDAQYF.

With regard to this clonotype: An end of the junction does not agree with germline; a read error may underlie this. The V and J genes are TRBV5-1 and TRBJ2-5; D is possibly TRBD1 (5 bases). CDR3 length: 13 amino acids. Germline assignment: CDR1 SGHRS and CDR2 YFSETQ. The DNA of the CDR3 is TGCGCCAACAGCCTCCAGGGTCAAGAGACCCAGTACTTC. This gives the protein CANSLQGQETQYF.

The sample holds one count of this clonotype. CDR3 in DNA: TGTGCCAGCAGCCAAGCCAGGGGGGTGGACACCATATATTTT. It translates to CASSQARGVDTIYF. V gene TRBV4-2 combines with J gene TRBJ1-3; 7 nucleotides match TRBD1. The J segment lost 8 bases and the V segment lost 1 base, leaving 5 bases of the junction unmatched. CDR3 length: 14 residues. Germline V lookup: CDR1 LGHNA, CDR2 YNFKEQ.

This clonotype was counted at least ten times. The V gene is TRBV11-3, the J gene TRBJ2-1, with D possibly TRBD2 on 6 matching bases. V dropped 5 bases and J dropped 7 bases, with 9 bases sitting between them. The germline V gene encodes CDR1 SGHNT and CDR2 YENEEA. The CDR3 covers 12 residues. This CDR3 reads CASSLARNEQFF. For the CDR3, the DNA is TGTGCCAGCAGCCTAGCGAGGAATGAGCAGTTCTTC. Variable domain in full (rest from reference TRBV11-3 and TRBJ2-1): EAGVVQSPRYKIIEKKQPVAFWCNPISGHNTLYWYLQNLGQGPELLIRYENEEAVDDSQLPKDRFSAERLKGVDSTLKIQPAELGDSAVYLCASSLARNEQFFGPGTRLTVL.

This clonotype was seen ten or more times. The chain links TRBV11-3 to TRBJ2-1; TRBD2 might be the D (5 bases). Per the germline V gene, CDR1 is SGHNT and CDR2 is YENEEA. V was cut by 4 bases and J by 3 bases, with 10 bases left in between. CDR3 length: 14 amino acids. The CDR3 nucleotides read TGTGCCAGCAGCTGGGCCGGACTCTACAATGAGCAGTTCTTC. This codes for CASSWAGLYNEQFF. Together with reference TRBV11-3 and TRBJ2-1, the CDR3 gives the full variable domain: EAGVVQSPRYKIIEKKQPVAFWCNPISGHNTLYWYLQNLGQGPELLIRYENEEAVDDSQLPKDRFSAERLKGVDSTLKIQPAELGDSAVYLCASSWAGLYNEQFFGPGTRLTVL.

This clonotype was found many times. V is TRBV3-1 and J is TRBJ2-1; D not resolved. The CDR3 contains 13 residues. V was cut by 0 bases and J by 8 bases, with 8 bases left in between. Germline CDR1 is LGHDT and CDR2 is YNNKEL (reference sequence). Written as DNA, the CDR3 is TGTGCCAGCAGCCAAGATTGGCTCTATGAGCAGTTCTTC. Encoded protein: CASSQDWLYEQFF.

In this sample, this clonotype turned up many times. This chain uses TRBV20-1 with TRBJ2-3; 14 nucleotides match TRBD2. The length of the CDR3 is 24 residues. CDR1 and CDR2 (germline): DFQATT, SNEGSKA (reference sequence). Losses at the gene ends were 0 bases for V and 1 base for J; bases not matched to a gene: 24. The DNA of the CDR3 is TGCAGTGCTAGAGATTTATCCGGCCGGCTGGGGACTAGCGGGAGTTATTTGGGCACAGATACGCAGTATTTT. The encoded protein is CSARDLSGRLGTSGSYLGTDTQYF.

Only a few counts were recorded for this clonotype. The chain carries TRBV7-9 and TRBJ2-7; D is perhaps TRBD2 (5 bases). From germline, CDR1 is SEHNR and CDR2 FQNEAQ (reference sequence). Trimming took 5 bases from V and 1 from J, leaving 21 bases between them. The CDR3 is 17 residues long. CDR3 in amino acids: CASSITGEGLRSYEQYF. The CDR3 DNA sequence: TGTGCCAGCAGCATCACCGGCGAGGGCTTGAGGTCCTACGAGCAGTACTTC.

There are many counts of this clonotype. This sequence joins TRBV2 and TRBJ2-5; D gene uncertain. Trimming took off 0 bases at V and 5 bases at J, with 10 bases between the two ends. The CDR3 spans 14 residues. Germline V gives CDR1 SNHLY, CDR2 FYNNEI. CDR3 loop: CASSEARVGETQYF. In DNA form, the CDR3 reads TGTGCCAGCAGTGAAGCAAGGGTAGGGGAGACCCAGTACTTC. Drawing the rest from reference TRBV2 and TRBJ2-5, the complete variable domain is EPEVTQTPSHQVTQMGQEVILRCVPISNHLYFYWYRQILGQKVEFLVSFYNNEISEKSEIFDDQFSVERPDGSNFTLKIRSTKLEDSAMYFCASSEARVGETQYFGPGTRLLVL.

This clonotype was counted at least ten times. For the CDR3, the DNA is TGTGCCAGCAGTTCGGGACTAGGTGGGATGACGCAGTATTTT. This translates into CASSSGLGGMTQYF. The chain is built from TRBV12-3 or TRBV12-4 and TRBJ2-3; 8 nucleotides agree with TRBD2. The CDR3 is 14 residues long. V dropped 4 bases and J dropped 9; count of bases not matched to a gene: 9.